The rows below give T cell receptor beta chains drawn from one sample of a study of cytomegalovirus exposure and HLA in healthy donors. Generated by immunoSEQ multiplex PCR, the TCRdb table keeps only in-frame clones and is missing some. The sample data list 150,000 to 200,000 clones. Sequencing used PBMCs. These receptors were collected from a man younger than 45 in good health and CMV-seronegative. Each CDR3 is given with its conserved first and last residue. A D gene is named only where the DNA matches it firmly.

D gene	V gene	J gene	CDR3 protein	CDR3 DNA
-	TRBV5-5	TRBJ1-5	CASSLQGPYSNQPQHF	TGTGCCAGCAGCTTACAGGGCCCATATAGCAATCAGCCCCAGCATTTT
TRBD1	TRBV5-6	TRBJ1-5	CASSLGQGRQPQHF	TGTGCCAGCAGCTTGGGACAGGGGAGGCAGCCCCAGCATTTT
-	TRBV2	TRBJ2-2	CASSEALANTGELFF	TGTGCCAGCAGTGAAGCCCTAGCGAACACCGGGGAGCTGTTTTTT
-	TRBV15	TRBJ2-2	CATSRDYPGTNTGELFF	TGTGCCACCAGCAGAGATTACCCGGGGACGAACACCGGGGAGCTGTTTTTT
TRBD1	TRBV19	TRBJ2-3	CASSRDRLGSTDTQYF	TGTGCCAGTAGTAGGGACAGGCTGGGTAGCACAGATACGCAGTATTTT
-	TRBV28	TRBJ1-6	CASSPPRGGGSPLHF	TGTGCCAGCAGTCCTCCTCGGGGAGGTGGGTCACCCCTCCACTTT
-	TRBV5-4	TRBJ2-1	CASSSYFRQEDRNEQFF	TGTGCCAGCAGCTCATATTTTAGACAGGAGGATCGAAATGAGCAGTTCTTC
TRBD1	TRBV11-3	TRBJ1-2	CASSLDGILGDRSFYGYTF	TGTGCCAGCAGCTTAGATGGGATATTGGGGGACAGGTCCTTCTATGGCTACACCTTC
TRBD2	TRBV2	TRBJ2-3	CASPTSGNLGGTDTQYF	TGTGCCAGTCCGACTAGCGGGAACTTGGGGGGGACAGATACGCAGTATTTT
-	TRBV6-5	TRBJ2-1	CASSHAERRINEQFF	TGTGCCAGCAGTCACGCCGAGAGGAGGATCAATGAGCAGTTCTTC
TRBD1	TRBV18	TRBJ1-1	CASSPIGDSGTEAFF	TGTGCCAGCTCACCCATTGGGGACAGCGGCACTGAAGCTTTCTTT
-	TRBV5-4	TRBJ1-1	CASSLEGQGTEAFF	TGTGCCAGCAGCTTGGAAGGGCAGGGCACTGAAGCTTTCTTT
-	TRBV7-9	TRBJ2-1	CASSQVPDSPGNEQFF	TGTGCCAGCAGCCAGGTTCCCGATTCCCCTGGCAATGAGCAGTTCTTC
-	TRBV14	TRBJ1-4	CASSSYLTRGEKLFF	TGTGCCAGCAGCTCATACCTAACCCGGGGTGAAAAACTGTTTTTT
TRBD2	TRBV2	TRBJ2-3	CASSVGLAGVGADTQYF	TGTGCCAGCAGCGTAGGGCTTGCGGGGGTAGGGGCAGATACGCAGTATTTT
TRBD1	TRBV28	TRBJ2-7	CASSTGQGIPYEQYF	TGTGCCAGCAGCACGGGACAGGGTATCCCCTACGAGCAGTACTTC
-	TRBV5-6	TRBJ2-5	CASRRGLQETQYF	TGTGCCAGCCGAAGGGGTTTACAAGAGACCCAGTACTTC
-	TRBV19	TRBJ1-1	CASRPSWREMGGTEAFF	TGTGCCAGTAGACCCTCATGGAGGGAGATGGGGGGCACTGAAGCTTTCTTT
-	TRBV19	TRBJ2-7	CASSIPGEKNEQYF	TGTGCCAGTAGTATTCCTGGGGAGAAGAACGAGCAGTACTTC
-	TRBV19	TRBJ2-1	CATSPGHQIHNEQFF	TGTGCCACCTCACCGGGACACCAAATACACAATGAGCAGTTCTTC
TRBD1	TRBV29-1	TRBJ2-3	CSGGQPTSTDTQYF	TGCAGCGGGGGACAGCCGACTAGCACAGATACGCAGTATTTT
-	TRBV7-2	TRBJ1-1	CASSLLGGNTEAFF	TGTGCCAGCAGCCTCCTGGGGGGGAACACTGAAGCTTTCTTT
TRBD1	TRBV5-4	TRBJ2-1	CASSFRMDRSSYNEQFF	TGTGCCAGCAGCTTCCGCATGGACAGGAGCTCCTACAATGAGCAGTTCTTC
-	TRBV2	TRBJ1-2	CASSERQPNYGYTF	TGTGCCAGCAGTGAACGACAGCCTAACTATGGCTACACCTTC
TRBD2	TRBV7-3	TRBJ2-3	CASSLSGTGTDTQYF	TGTGCCAGCAGCCTTAGCGGGACTGGCACAGATACGCAGTATTTT
TRBD1	TRBV2	TRBJ1-4	CASSDGYPGGEKLFF	TGTGCCAGCAGTGATGGGTATCCAGGGGGTGAAAAACTGTTTTTT
-	TRBV5-1	TRBJ2-3	CASSPGGPTDTQYF	TGCGCCAGCAGCCCCGGGGGACCCACAGATACGCAGTATTTT
-	TRBV5-6	TRBJ1-2	CASSLLLSGYTF	TGTGCCAGCAGCTTGCTCCTATCCGGCTACACCTTC
TRBD1	TRBV5-1	TRBJ1-2	CASSLATLKDRASYGYTF	TGCGCCAGCAGCTTGGCCACCCTGAAGGACAGGGCGTCCTATGGCTACACCTTC
TRBD1	TRBV5-5	TRBJ1-1	CASSLEGQGRGKAFF	TGTGCCAGCAGCTTGGAGGGACAGGGGAGAGGGAAAGCTTTCTTT